A selection of T cell receptor beta chains follows, all from one sample in a study of control samples from healthy donors and cancer patients. Clones were read by immunoSEQ multiplex PCR, and TCRdb kept only the in-frame ones, dropping some. The profile shows 100,000 to 150,000 clones, roughly 89% of them singletons. Sequenced material: blood. The receptors were gathered from a man between 18 and 29 years old in good health. The CDR3 runs from the conserved cysteine through the conserved F or W. D genes are given only for firm matches. Size is stated for part of the rows, as once, few or many counts, or as a class when the clone is expanded.

TRBD2 | TRBJ2-1 | TRBV4-2 | . | TGTGCCAGCAGCCCCGGGCAGCGGGGGGACAATGAGCAGTTCTTC | CASSPGQRGDNEQFF
. | TRBJ2-2 | TRBV7-9 | . | TGTGCGAGCCGTAGGCCCGGGGAGCTGTTTTTT | CASRRPGELFF
. | TRBJ1-2 | TRBV3-1/TRBV3-2 | . | TGTGCCAGCAGCCAAGATATGTTAGGTTACGGCTACACCTTC | CASSQDMLGYGYTF
. | TRBJ2-3 | TRBV7-2 | few | TGTGCCAGCAGCTTAATGGCCGAAGATACGCAGTATTTT | CASSLMAEDTQYF
. | TRBJ1-3 | TRBV18 | . | TGTGCCAGCTCACCACCGGAGGGATCACGAAACACCATATATTTT | CASSPPEGSRNTIYF
. | TRBJ2-5 | TRBV9 | . | TGTGCCAGCAGCGTAGAACCCGAAGATTTCCAAGAGACCCAGTACTTC | CASSVEPEDFQETQYF
TRBD1 | TRBJ1-1 | TRBV15 | . | TGTGCCACCTCCTCCGGGACAGGGGTTTGGCTTGACACTGAAGCTTTCTTT | CATSSGTGVWLDTEAFF
TRBD1 | TRBJ1-2 | TRBV11-2 | . | TGTGCCAGCAGCCAAGGGGGCTTCTATGGCTACACCTTC | CASSQGGFYGYTF
TRBD2 | TRBJ2-7 | TRBV11-2 | . | TGTGCCAGCAGCTTAGATGCTTGGACTAGCGGGGGGGTCTACGAGCAGTACTTC | CASSLDAWTSGGVYEQYF
. | TRBJ1-1 | TRBV7-9 | . | TGTGCCAGCAGCTTAGCACAGAACACTGAAGCTTTCTTT | CASSLAQNTEAFF
TRBD2 | TRBJ2-5 | TRBV5-1 | . | TGCGCCAGCAGCAGCGGGACTTTAGGAAGGGAGACCCAGTACTTC | CASSSGTLGRETQYF
. | TRBJ1-1 | TRBV4-1 | . | TGCGCCAGCAGCCAAGAGGGGGCCCAGAACACTGAAGCTTTCTTT | CASSQEGAQNTEAFF
TRBD2 | TRBJ2-1 | TRBV19 | . | TGTGCCAGTAGTACTGGGACTACCCAGTTCTTC | CASSTGTTQFF
TRBD2 | TRBJ2-7 | TRBV14 | once | TGTGCCAGCAGCCGGACTAGCGGGGGCCTCTCCTACGAGCAGTACTTC | CASSRTSGGLSYEQYF
. | TRBJ1-1 | TRBV7-6 | . | TGTGCCAGCAGCCGGGAGGTGAACACTGAAGCTTTCTTT | CASSREVNTEAFF
TRBD2 | TRBJ2-3 | TRBV19 | . | TGTGCCAGTACCCTGGGGCTAGCGGAAGGCACAGATACGCAGTATTTT | CASTLGLAEGTDTQYF
. | TRBJ2-1 | TRBV2 | . | TGTGCCAGCAGAGATACCTGGACGGAGGATGAGCAGTTCTTC | CASRDTWTEDEQFF
. | TRBJ2-7 | TRBV29-1 | . | TGCAGCGTTAGCACAGGGACCTACGAGCAGTACTTC | CSVSTGTYEQYF
. | TRBJ2-4 | TRBV9 | . | TGTGCCAGCAGCGTAAGTGGGGGATGGAGAAACATTCAGTACTTC | CASSVSGGWRNIQYF
. | TRBJ1-1 | TRBV11-3 | . | TGTGCCAGCAGCTTTTTTTGGCGGGGGTGGACTGAAGCTTTCTTT | CASSFFWRGWTEAFF